This entry describes one T cell receptor beta chain. As part of sample collection, lesional scalp punch biopsies and peripheral blood were taken from alopecia areata patients. This CDR3 comprises 18 residues. Trimming took 3 bases from V and 2 from J; bases not matched to a gene: 10. The V gene's germline CDR1 is SGHRS and CDR2 YFSETQ. RNA extraction and reverse transcription yielded cDNA as sequencing template. Sequencing was performed with immunoSEQ multiplex PCR; in TCRdb, only in-frame clones are kept and a portion is missing. The table records some 12,000 clones, approximately 52% of them present only once. This sample is part of a study of CD8+ T cells in alopecia areata. Overall study: Patients in the treated group were given tofacitinib by mouth, 5 to 10 mg twice a day.

This sequence joins TRBV5-1 and TRBJ2-3, with 12 bases fitting TRBD2. The receptor was isolated from a human donor with alopecia areata. Specimen: skin. The CDR3 is CASSSTTSGGAPTDTQYF. In DNA, the CDR3 is TGCGCCAGCAGCTCCACGACTAGCGGGGGAGCACCCACAGATACGCAGTATTTT.